This T cell receptor beta chain was observed in a study of blood T cells in healthy people across ages (dated by TCRdb to about 2015). For the wider study: Template switching captured roughly one uniquely barcoded TCR beta cDNA molecule per two T cells in model experiments. Age-related changes in TCR beta repertoire diversity were measured in the study by deep sequencing normalized with unique cDNA molecular identifiers. Using the same blood draw, the study looked at two additional independent replicas of 1 million unique cDNA reads for two donors, one aged 18 to 30 and the other aged 80 or older. The donors were split into four age groups: young (average 16 years), middle-aged (more than 35), aged (about 56) and long-lived (under 85). To avoid experimental bias, donors of different ages were spread randomly across the sequencing lanes. Study-wide findings and limitations: As age increased, observed TCR beta diversity per million T cells dropped in a roughly linear way, and a significant reduction was already evident by age roughly 36. The CMV infection status of donors was not known, potentially confounding age-related changes in expanded clonotypes. Bulk unsorted PBMC profiling prevented conclusive comparison of naive and antigen-experienced compartments. Total diversity estimates from one million sequenced T cells were considered lower bounds and underestimates. Compared with the aged group, the long-lived group had more naive CD4+ T cells, fewer expanded clones and increased TCR diversity, a pattern suggesting age selection. A strong correlation was found between observed TCR beta diversity and the percentage of naive T cells measured by flow cytometry.

Remarks on this clonotype: The specificity of this receptor is unknown. The sample holds no much larger clone one base away, and base qualities are not on file.

The CDR3 contains 13 residues, cysteine and phenylalanine counted. The retained sequence is limited to the CDR3, 39 bases, with the frame set at the first base. The roughly 39 donors, aged about 6 to 100 years, were systemically healthy Caucasian individuals from Russia. Roughly 11 milliliters of peripheral blood were drawn from each donor into EDTA-treated Vacutainer tubes. Ficoll-Paque density-gradient centrifugation was used to isolate PBMCs, with at least 6 million per sample. Total RNA was extracted from PBMCs with Trizol reagent, with at least 5 micrograms obtained per sample. For every donor, flow cytometry on a PBMC aliquot measured the percentage of naive CD45RAhigh/CD27high T cells. Library prep was done by 5' RACE. The listed sequencing device is Illumina HiSeq 2500. The second PCR ran for roughly 6 to 11 cycles and used a J-beta primer mix along with a sample-barcoded 5' primer. A unique molecular identifier was introduced onto each TCR beta cDNA molecule by a template-switch 5' adaptor carrying 12 random nucleotides. At least 2.5 million CDR3-containing paired-end reads were obtained from each sample. The Mint cDNA synthesis kit, primed by a TRBC-specific oligonucleotide, was used to synthesize first-strand cDNA from all RNA. All cDNA was treated with uracil-DNA glycosylase and then went through a first 18-cycle PCR with the universal primers M1SS and BC2_uni_R. The source study handled its data this way. For normalization, 1 million high-quality reads, each with a distinct molecular identifier, were randomly selected from each sample. Instead of being binned into consensus sequences, reads with shared molecular identifiers were discarded. MiTCR, set to a Q25 quality threshold and the strictest error-elimination algorithm, was used for CDR3 identification, clonotype clustering and error correction. A nonparametric unseen species model with Euler transformation was used to estimate lower-bound total TCR beta diversity. Using fastp at Q25 and MiXCR, TCRdb reprocessed the public reads and kept productive beta chains. Identical CDR3 protein sequences are pooled into one entry, listed with their most common genes and DNA. The V and J calls shown here were made by TCRdb, not taken from the authors' results. The table for this sample lists 780,000 or so distinct CDR3 sequences; more than 50% of them were counted only once. The ten largest clonotypes hold roughly 26% of the sample.

This TCR derives from a man aged 35 to 55 in good health. Material for sequencing was blood. Here the chain combines TRBV21-1 and TRBJ2-7; the table calls TRBD2, which could not be checked here. TRBV21-1 is a recognized pseudogene. The CDR3 loop reads CASNWQSAYEQYF. DNA sequence: TGTGCCAGCAACTGGCAGTCCGCCTACGAGCAGTACTTC.